One sample yielded the 29 T cell receptor beta chains listed below, sequenced in a study of CD8+ T cells in alopecia areata. Sequencing used cDNA as its template, made by extracting RNA and reverse transcribing it. Sequencing was performed with immunoSEQ multiplex PCR; in TCRdb, only in-frame clones are kept and a portion is missing. This table holds over 200,000 clones, approximately 61% found once. Sequencing used CD4+ T cells sorted from blood, obtained at week 0. The receptors derive from a human donor with alopecia areata.

This clone was recorded only once. V and J are TRBV5-1 and TRBJ1-6; tentatively, D is TRBD1 (6 bases). V was cut by 1 base and J by 7 bases, with 9 bases left in between. The CDR3 length is 14 residues. The germline CDR1 and CDR2 sequences are SGHRS and YFSETQ. CDR3 nucleotides: TGCGCCAGCAGCTTGTGGCAGGGGAATTCACCCCTCCACTTT. It specifies CASSLWQGNSPLHF.

The chain has TRBV9 and TRBJ2-3; 8 bases are a match to TRBD2. The CDR3 length is 14 residues. CDR1 is SGDLS and CDR2 is YYNGEE in the germline V gene. V was clipped by 4 bases and J by 3 bases; unmatched bases: 4. CDR3 amino acids: CASSPLAGTDTQYF. CDR3 sequence (DNA): TGTGCCAGCAGCCCTCTAGCGGGTACAGATACGCAGTATTTT.

This clone was detected a few times. This sequence joins TRBV18 and TRBJ1-6; 9 nucleotides line up with TRBD1. The trim removed 1 base at V and 12 bases at J, leaving 7 bases unmatched. This CDR3 has 15 residues. Per the germline V gene, CDR1 is KGHSH and CDR2 is LQKENI. The CDR3 DNA is TGTGCCAGCTCACCACAGACAGGGGGGAACGGACCCCTCCACTTT. Translated: CASSPQTGGNGPLHF.

The chain links TRBV11-2 to TRBJ1-4, with 9 bases identical to TRBD1. The CDR3 is 15 residues long. Trimming cost V 6 bases and J 8 bases; bases outside gene matches: 10. Germline CDR1 and CDR2: SGHAT and FQNNGV. CDR3 bases: TGTGCCAGCAGTTCCCTTACAGGGGGCAGAGAAAAACTGTTTTTT. Translated: CASSSLTGGREKLFF.

This clone was seen a few times. The rearrangement uses TRBV7-2 and TRBJ2-7; D is unresolved. The V and J ends lost 1 base and 6 bases respectively, with 10 bases between them. The CDR3 is 13 residues long. Per the germline V gene, CDR1 is SGHTA and CDR2 is FQGNSA. As DNA, the CDR3 is TGTGCCAGCAGCTTAGTATCTGGCGGCGAGCAGTACTTC. The encoded protein is CASSLVSGGEQYF.

This chain links TRBV5-1 with TRBJ1-6, with 10 bases lining up with TRBD1. This CDR3 is 17 amino acids long. Losses at the gene ends were 0 bases for V and 7 bases for J; bases not matched to a gene: 7. Germline lookup yields CDR1 SGHRS and CDR2 YFSETQ. CDR3 bases: TGCGCCAGCAGCTTGGCACGACAGGGGGCTGGAAATTCACCCCTCCACTTT. Translation gives CASSLARQGAGNSPLHF.

Concerning this clone itself: The identical CDR3 is also encoded by other nucleotide sequences in the sample. This chain links TRBV30 with TRBJ1-2; D ambiguous. V lost 3 bases, J lost 4 bases, and 9 bases lay in between. The germline V gene encodes CDR1 GTSNPN and CDR2 SVGIG (reference sequence). The CDR3 has 12 amino acids. CDR3 DNA: TGTGCCTGGAGCTCGACGGGCTATGGCTACACCTTC. Translation gives CAWSSTGYGYTF.

This clone was picked up a small number of times. The V and J genes are TRBV7-9 and TRBJ2-4, with D perhaps being TRBD1 or TRBD2 (5 bases each). V gave up 3 bases and J gave up 7 bases, with 13 bases separating them. The CDR3 is 14 amino acids. Germline CDR1 reads SEHNR; CDR2 reads FQNEAQ (reference sequence). The CDR3 sequence: CASSFRDVRNIQYF. The CDR3 nucleotides are TGTGCCAGCAGCTTCCGGGACGTCAGGAACATTCAGTACTTC.

The chain carries TRBV5-4 and TRBJ2-5; the D gene is possibly TRBD1 (6 bases). CDR1 and CDR2 (germline): SGHNT, YYREEE (reference sequence). The CDR3 is made up of 17 amino acids. The ends were cut back, 0 bases at V and 5 bases at J, with 20 bases in the middle. DNA for the CDR3: TGTGCCAGCAGCTTGGAGGGTGGGGGCGCAATGGTGGAGACCCAGTACTTC. Residues: CASSLEGGGAMVETQYF.

V is TRBV5-1 and J is TRBJ2-7, with D hard to call. CDR3 length: 13 amino acids. Trimming left V 2 bases short and J 2 bases short, with 8 bases between. Germline values: CDR1 SGHRS, CDR2 YFSETQ. The chain's CDR3 is CASSFDWTYEQYF. CDR3 in DNA: TGCGCCAGCAGCTTCGACTGGACCTACGAGCAGTACTTC.

Ten or more counts support this clone. The rearrangement uses TRBV6-5 and TRBJ1-5; D might be TRBD1 (5 bases). The V end lost 6 bases, the J end lost 7 bases, and 13 bases lay between the germline ends. Germline assignment: CDR1 MNHEY and CDR2 SVGAGI. CDR3 length: 13 residues. CDR3 bases: TGTGCCAGCAGAGGCAGGGAGAACCAGCCCCAGCATTTT. Translating gives CASRGRENQPQHF.

Regarding this clone: A much bigger clone sits one base away, suggesting this may be a read error. The chain combines TRBV7-9 with TRBJ2-1; D uncertain. Trimming removed 4 bases from V and 3 bases from J, with 1 base in between. There are 11 residues in the CDR3. From germline, CDR1 is SEHNR and CDR2 FQNEAQ (reference sequence). The CDR3 coding sequence is TGTGCCAGCAGCTACTACAATGAGCAGTTCTTC. It is translated as CASSYYNEQFF.

This chain links TRBV4-1 with TRBJ2-7, with TRBD1 identical over 9 bases. The trim removed 3 bases at V and 7 bases at J, leaving 7 bases unmatched. The CDR3 consists of 14 residues. CDR1 is MGHRA, CDR2 YSYEKL, per germline. CDR3 in DNA: TGCGCCAGCAGCCACGGGAGACAGGGGGGGGAGCAGTACTTC. It specifies CASSHGRQGGEQYF.

This chain links TRBV9 with TRBJ1-1; no reliable D call. CDR1 and CDR2 (germline): SGDLS, YYNGEE. Trimming pared 0 bases from V and 5 bases from J, leaving 11 bases between. The CDR3 length is 14 residues. The CDR3 DNA is TGTGCCAGCAGCGTAGGAGGGATTAGGACTGAAGCTTTCTTT. Protein sequence: CASSVGGIRTEAFF. The variable domain in full, completed from reference TRBV9 and TRBJ1-1, reads DSGVTQTPKHLITATGQRVTLRCSPRSGDLSVYWYQQSLDQGLQFLIQYYNGEERAKGNILERFSAQQFPDLHSELNLSSLELGDSALYFCASSVGGIRTEAFFGQGTRLTVV.

The chain has TRBV9 and TRBJ1-2; TRBD1 might be the D (5 bases). CDR1 and CDR2 (germline): SGDLS, YYNGEE. CDR3 size: 15 residues. V dropped 0 bases and J dropped 0 bases, with 9 bases sitting between them. The CDR3 DNA reads as TGTGCCAGCAGCGTAGTAGGAGGGGCTAACTATGGCTACACCTTC. Translated, it gives CASSVVGGANYGYTF.

The J gene is TRBJ2-5, the V gene TRBV6-5; D is possibly TRBD2 (5 bases). V was cut by 7 bases and J by 5 bases, with 17 bases left in between. CDR3 length: 14 amino acids. CDR1 is MNHEY, CDR2 SVGAGI, per germline. CDR3 sequence: CASKLRRAGETQYF. The CDR3, as DNA: TGTGCCAGCAAACTGCGGCGGGCGGGTGAGACCCAGTACTTC.

The chain joins TRBV7-8 to TRBJ1-1, with D maybe TRBD1 (5 bases). Germline CDR1 and CDR2: SGHVS and FQNEAQ. V lost 2 bases to trimming and J lost 5 bases, with 12 bases between them. The CDR3 contains 14 residues. In nucleotides, the CDR3 is TGTGCCAGCAGCTTATCGACAGTAACTACTGAAGCTTTCTTT. Amino acid sequence: CASSLSTVTTEAFF.

The chain links TRBV2 to TRBJ1-4, with TRBD1 identical over 7 bases. From germline, CDR1 is SNHLY and CDR2 FYNNEI. V dropped 6 bases and J dropped 4; count of bases not matched to a gene: 11. The CDR3 has 16 amino acids. The CDR3 sequence is CASSKQGTVDNEKLFF. The CDR3 DNA reads TGTGCCAGCAGCAAACAAGGGACAGTGGATAATGAAAAACTGTTTTTT.

The J gene is TRBJ2-1, the V gene TRBV6-5, with 7 bases identical to TRBD2. V lost 6 bases and J lost 0; bases outside the gene matches: 5. The CDR3 loop spans 15 amino acids. Germline values: CDR1 MNHEY, CDR2 SVGAGI. DNA of the CDR3: TGTGCCAGCAGGGTACGGGGGGACTCCTACAATGAGCAGTTCTTC. This gives the protein CASRVRGDSYNEQFF.

Only one count was recorded for this clone. The rearrangement uses TRBV7-9 and TRBJ1-2, with 8 bases matching TRBD1. The germline gives CDR1 SEHNR, CDR2 FQNEAQ (reference sequence). The CDR3 loop spans 16 amino acids. V lost 0 bases and J lost 4; bases outside the gene matches: 7. Written as DNA, the CDR3 is TGTGCCAGCAGCTTAGCTCAGGGGGCGTTGAGCTATGGCTACACCTTC. It codes for CASSLAQGALSYGYTF.

The chain employs TRBV10-1 and TRBJ2-1; 7 positions match TRBD1. The trim removed 3 bases at V and 5 bases at J, leaving 7 bases unmatched. The CDR3 is made up of 15 amino acids. Germline values: CDR1 WNHNN, CDR2 SYGVQD (reference sequence). The CDR3 bases are TGCGCCAGCAGTGACCAACAGGGGTACCACAATGAGCAGTTCTTC. It translates to CASSDQQGYHNEQFF.

The J gene is TRBJ2-1, the V gene TRBV10-3; 7 bases line up with TRBD1. CDR1 and CDR2 (germline): ENHRY, SYGVKD. Unmatched junction bases numbered 5, after V lost 0 bases and J lost 6 bases. CDR3 length: 15 residues. The CDR3 DNA reads TGTGCCATCAGTGAGTCCTGGACAGGACTCAATGAGCAGTTCTTC. It translates to CAISESWTGLNEQFF.

This clone was seen many times. The chain uses TRBV7-2 and TRBJ1-1; 11 bases match TRBD1. J was trimmed by 7 bases and V by 5 bases; bases with no gene match: 9. Germline CDR1 and CDR2: SGHTA and FQGNSA. The CDR3 consists of 15 residues. The CDR3 DNA is TGTGCCAGCAGCGGGCGGACAGGGGGCTTCGGTGAAGCTTTCTTT. Amino acids: CASSGRTGGFGEAFF.

This chain links TRBV9 with TRBJ1-1, with D unresolved. The CDR3 length is 14 residues. CDR1 and CDR2 from the germline V gene are SGDLS and YYNGEE. Between the trimmed V and J ends, which lost 0 bases and 4 bases, there was a span of 10 bases. The DNA of the CDR3 is TGTGCCAGCAGCGTAGCGAAGGGTCCCACTGAAGCTTTCTTT. This encodes CASSVAKGPTEAFF.

The chain uses TRBV30 and TRBJ2-1; D remains ambiguous. Germline V gives CDR1 GTSNPN, CDR2 SVGIG (reference sequence). The CDR3 spans 13 residues. V was trimmed by 0 bases and J by 5 bases, leaving 8 bases between them. CDR3 coding DNA: TGTGCCTGGAGTGTACGTGGTCACAATGAGCAGTTCTTC. Protein product: CAWSVRGHNEQFF. Combining the CDR3 with reference TRBV30 and TRBJ2-1 gives the whole variable domain SQTIHQWPATLVQPVGSPLSLECTVEGTSNPNLYWYRQAAGRGLQLLFYSVGIGQISSEVPQNLSASRPQDRQFILSSKKLLLSDSGFYLCAWSVRGHNEQFFGPGTRLTVL.

This sequence joins TRBV30 and TRBJ2-1; D gene ambiguous. This CDR3 has 14 amino acids. Trimming took off 5 bases at V and 7 bases at J, with 18 bases between the two ends. Germline V gives CDR1 GTSNPN, CDR2 SVGIG (reference sequence). The CDR3 DNA sequence: TGTGCCTGGCTCCCCGGCCCGGGTTTGAATGAGCAGTTCTTC. This codes for CAWLPGPGLNEQFF.

V gene TRBV7-2 combines with J gene TRBJ2-5; perhaps TRBD2 as D (5 bases). CDR1 and CDR2 (germline): SGHTA, FQGNSA. With 5 bases removed from V and 1 base from J, the gap between germline ends came to 23 bases. This CDR3 is built from 18 residues. CDR3 region: CASSPRPGGAEPQETQYF. Here the CDR3 DNA reads TGTGCCAGCAGCCCTAGACCAGGAGGCGCCGAACCCCAAGAGACCCAGTACTTC.

The CDR3 DNA reads TGCGCCAGCAGCTTGATTAGCGGGAGTACCTACAATGAGCAGTTCTTC. Amino acids: CASSLISGSTYNEQFF. This chain links TRBV5-1 with TRBJ2-1; 9 nucleotides match TRBD2. The V gene's germline CDR1 is SGHRS and CDR2 YFSETQ. The CDR3 length is 16 residues. J lost 2 bases, V lost 1 base, and 4 bases had no gene match.

To note about this clone: This likely comes from a read error, as the CDR3 has no conserved phenylalanine or tryptophan at its end. Because the CDR3's place on the DNA is in doubt, the DNA is left out and the CDR3 is given as listed by TCRdb. The rearrangement uses TRBV27 and TRBJ1-2; TRBD1, as called in the table, went unchecked against the DNA. The CDR3 contains 8 residues when both ends are counted. The germline V gene encodes CDR1 MNHEY and CDR2 SMNVEV (reference sequence). The CDR3 region is CASRGTAR.